A selection of T cell receptor beta chains follows, all from one sample in a study of T-cell reconstitution after alpha-beta-depleted transplantation in children. TCRdb used MiXCR to reprocess the PCR reads, holding one entry per CDR3 protein. This sample has approximately 50,000 distinct CDR3 sequences, with approximately 6% found just once. The specimen was PBMCs, mostly from graft donor cells, collected 60 days after TCRalphabeta/CD19-depleted stem cell transplant. These receptors came from a female patient aged 2-9 years who had a stem cell transplant for aplastic anemia, so the T cells may come from the graft donor. CDR3s include the opening cysteine and the closing phenylalanine or tryptophan. A D gene is named only where the DNA matches it firmly. For some rows the clone size is stated as once, few or many, or as a class when expanded; others skip it.

clone_size	v_call	cdr3_length	j_call	d_call	cdr3_nt	cdr3_aa
many	TRBV10-3	17	TRBJ2-3	NA	TGTGCCATCAGTGACGCGCCCGCAGGGTTTAGGACAGATACGCAGTATTTT	CAISDAPAGFRTDTQYF
many	TRBV20-1	12	TRBJ1-1	NA	TGCAGTGCTAGAGATGGGGGGCGCGATGCTTTCTTT	CSARDGGRDAFF
few	TRBV6-6	15	TRBJ2-3	NA	TGTGCCAGCAGTTACGTGGGGACTAGCACAGATACGCAGTATTTT	CASSYVGTSTDTQYF
many	TRBV7-8	15	TRBJ2-1	NA	TGTGCCAGCAGCTTACCCCGAGGACAGTCCAATGAGCAGTTCTTC	CASSLPRGQSNEQFF
many	TRBV4-1	16	TRBJ1-4	NA	TGCGCCAGCAGCCAAAGCTCGGTCGCAACTAATGAAAAACTGTTTTTT	CASSQSSVATNEKLFF
many	TRBV29-1	10	TRBJ2-7	NA	TGCAGCGTCTCCTTGGACCAGCAGTACTTC	CSVSLDQQYF
NA	TRBV12-3/TRBV12-4	13	TRBJ2-7	TRBD1	TGTGCCAGCAGTTTAAACAGGGGCTACGAGCAGTACTTC	CASSLNRGYEQYF
few	TRBV21-1	11	TRBJ2-4	NA	TGTGCCAGCACCTCGGGACCACCTCAAATCTTC	CASTSGPPQIF
many	TRBV28	12	TRBJ2-2	NA	TGTGCCAGCAGTCTTATATCCGGGGAGCTGTTTTTT	CASSLISGELFF
many	TRBV7-9	16	TRBJ2-1	NA	TGTGCCAGCAGCTTAGGAGACGGGACACATAGGAAGGGGCAGTTCTTC	CASSLGDGTHRKGQFF
many	TRBV20-1	15	TRBJ2-3	TRBD2	TGCAGTGCTAGGGGGACTAGCGGGAGGGCAGATACGCAGTATTTT	CSARGTSGRADTQYF
NA	TRBV7-9	16	TRBJ2-1	TRBD2	TGTGCCAGCAGCCGGACCTTAGCGGGTTCCGACAATGAGCAGTTCTTC	CASSRTLAGSDNEQFF
many	TRBV5-4	14	TRBJ1-1	TRBD1	TGTGCCAGCAGCACAGGGGGCGCGAACACTGAAGCTTTCTTT	CASSTGGANTEAFF
many	TRBV20-1	13	TRBJ2-5	NA	TGCAGTGCTTGGGACCAGGGCCAAGAGACCCAGTACTTC	CSAWDQGQETQYF
many	TRBV29-1	13	TRBJ2-1	NA	TGCAGCGTTGATAGCGTGGGTCACAATGAGCAGTTCTTC	CSVDSVGHNEQFF
NA	TRBV3-1	14	TRBJ2-5	NA	TGTGCCAGCAGCCAACCGGGGTACCAAGAGACCCAGTACTTC	CASSQPGYQETQYF
many	TRBV6-1	15	TRBJ2-1	TRBD2	TGTGCCAGCAGTCCGGGGACTAGCGGGAGTAATGAGCAGTTCTTC	CASSPGTSGSNEQFF
many	TRBV12-3/TRBV12-4	13	TRBJ1-1	NA	TGTGCCAGCAGTCCGAGGGGCGGCACTGAAGCTTTCTTT	CASSPRGGTEAFF
NA	TRBV7-2	16	TRBJ2-1	TRBD2	TGTGCCAGCATAAGATCGAGTAGCGGGACCTCCAATGAGCAGTTCTTC	CASIRSSSGTSNEQFF
many	TRBV20-1	14	TRBJ2-6	NA	TGCAGTGCTCAGAACATGGCTGGGGCCAACGTCCTGACTTTC	CSAQNMAGANVLTF